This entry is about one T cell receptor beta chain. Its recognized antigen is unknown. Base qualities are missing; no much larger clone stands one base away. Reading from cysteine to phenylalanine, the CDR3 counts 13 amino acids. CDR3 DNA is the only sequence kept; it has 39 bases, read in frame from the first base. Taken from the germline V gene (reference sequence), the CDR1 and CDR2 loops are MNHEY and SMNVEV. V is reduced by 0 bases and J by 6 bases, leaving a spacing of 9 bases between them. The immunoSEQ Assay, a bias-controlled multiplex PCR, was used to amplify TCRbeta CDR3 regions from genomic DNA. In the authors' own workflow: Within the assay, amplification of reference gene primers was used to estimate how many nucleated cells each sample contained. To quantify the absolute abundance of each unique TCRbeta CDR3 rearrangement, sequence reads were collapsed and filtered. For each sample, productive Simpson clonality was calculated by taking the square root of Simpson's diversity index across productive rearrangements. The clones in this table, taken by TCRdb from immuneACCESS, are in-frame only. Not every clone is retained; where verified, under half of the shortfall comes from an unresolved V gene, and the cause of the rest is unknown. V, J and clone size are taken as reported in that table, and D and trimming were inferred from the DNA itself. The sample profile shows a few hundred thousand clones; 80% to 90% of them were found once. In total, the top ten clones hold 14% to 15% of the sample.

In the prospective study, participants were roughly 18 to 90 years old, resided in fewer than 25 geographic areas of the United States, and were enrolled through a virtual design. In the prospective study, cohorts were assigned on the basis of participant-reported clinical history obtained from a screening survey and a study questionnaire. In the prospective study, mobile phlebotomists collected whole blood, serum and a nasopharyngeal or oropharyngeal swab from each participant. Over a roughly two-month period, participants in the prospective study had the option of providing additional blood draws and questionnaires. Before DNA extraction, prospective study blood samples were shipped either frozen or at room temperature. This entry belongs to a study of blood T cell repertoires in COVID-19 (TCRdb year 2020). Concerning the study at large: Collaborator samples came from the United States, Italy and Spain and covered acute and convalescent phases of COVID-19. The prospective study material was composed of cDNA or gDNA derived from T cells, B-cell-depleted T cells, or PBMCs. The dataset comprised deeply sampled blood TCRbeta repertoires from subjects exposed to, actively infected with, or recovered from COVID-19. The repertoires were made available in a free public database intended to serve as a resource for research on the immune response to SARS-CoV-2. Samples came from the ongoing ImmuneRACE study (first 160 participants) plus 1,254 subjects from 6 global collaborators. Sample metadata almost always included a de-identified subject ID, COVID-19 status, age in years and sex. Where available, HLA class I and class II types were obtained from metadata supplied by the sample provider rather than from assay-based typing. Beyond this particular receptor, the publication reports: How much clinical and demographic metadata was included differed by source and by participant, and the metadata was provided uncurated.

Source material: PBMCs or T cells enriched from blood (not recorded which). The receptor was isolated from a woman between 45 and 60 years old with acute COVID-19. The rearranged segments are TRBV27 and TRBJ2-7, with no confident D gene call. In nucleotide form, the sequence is TGTGCCAGCAGTTTATCGCGAGGATCCGAGCAGTACTTC. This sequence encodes CASSLSRGSEQYF.